A selection of T cell receptor beta chains follows, all from one sample in a study of cytomegalovirus exposure and HLA in healthy donors. Clones were sequenced by immunoSEQ multiplex PCR, and TCRdb holds only the in-frame ones, with some missing. The sample has some 150,000 clones, roughly 80% seen once. Material for sequencing was PBMCs. The receptors come from a woman between 50 and 59 years old in good health and CMV-seropositive. The CDR3 runs from the conserved cysteine through the conserved F or W. Each record gives: J gene, D gene, clone size, V gene, CDR3 protein, CDR3 DNA. The D gene is left open where the match is weak. Clone size appears in some rows only: once, few, many, or a class for an expanded clone.

TRBJ2-3	TRBD1	.	TRBV6-1	CASSDRSDRVQYF	TGTGCCAGCAGTGATAGATCCGACAGGGTGCAGTATTTT
TRBJ2-6	.	.	TRBV11-3	CASSLDSSSGANVLTF	TGTGCCAGCAGCTTAGACAGTTCCTCTGGGGCCAACGTCCTGACTTTC
TRBJ1-2	.	.	TRBV6-6	CASSYPGTPYGYTF	TGTGCCAGCTCCTACCCCGGGACTCCGTATGGCTACACCTTC
TRBJ1-1	.	.	TRBV27	CASSLSWAGQGTEAFF	TGTGCCAGCAGTTTATCGTGGGCAGGGCAGGGCACTGAAGCTTTCTTT
TRBJ1-2	.	once	TRBV18	CASSPSTQGGGGGYTF	TGTGCCAGCTCACCGTCGACACAGGGTGGAGGTGGTGGCTACACCTTC
TRBJ1-5	.	.	TRBV7-7	CASSQGVGQPQHF	TGTGCATCGTCACAAGGGGTTGGTCAGCCCCAGCATTTT
TRBJ2-3	.	.	TRBV10-3	CAISDLDTDTQYF	TGTGCCATCAGTGATCTAGACACAGATACGCAGTATTTT
TRBJ2-7	TRBD2	.	TRBV6-5	CASRLAGFEEQYF	TGTGCCAGCAGACTAGCGGGATTTGAGGAGCAGTACTTC
TRBJ2-5	TRBD1	.	TRBV10-3	CAISESVYDRDQETQYF	TGTGCCATCAGTGAGTCTGTGTATGACAGGGATCAAGAGACCCAGTACTTC
TRBJ1-4	.	few	TRBV7-2	CASSLAVPGLLFF	TGTGCCAGCAGCTTAGCCGTACCGGGACTACTGTTTTTT
TRBJ2-3	TRBD2	.	TRBV5-1	CASMREAGVTDTQYF	TGCGCCAGCATGAGGGAAGCGGGGGTCACAGATACGCAGTATTTT
TRBJ2-3	.	once	TRBV2	CASSDENTDTQYF	TGTGCCAGCAGTGATGAGAACACAGATACGCAGTATTTT
TRBJ1-2	.	.	TRBV9	CASSQINYGYTF	TGTGCCAGCAGCCAGATTAACTATGGCTACACCTTC
TRBJ2-2	.	.	TRBV19	CASRLTANTGELFF	TGTGCCAGTCGACTTACGGCGAACACCGGGGAGCTGTTTTTT
TRBJ2-1	TRBD2	.	TRBV11-2	CASSPPGLAGDNEQFF	TGTGCCAGCAGCCCACCGGGACTAGCGGGAGACAATGAGCAGTTCTTC
TRBJ2-1	.	once	TRBV7-2	CASSLAHGPNEQFF	TGTGCCAGCAGCTTAGCCCATGGGCCCAATGAGCAGTTCTTC
TRBJ2-2	TRBD1	.	TRBV28	CASNGQGDTGELFF	TGTGCCAGCAATGGACAGGGAGACACCGGGGAGCTGTTTTTT
TRBJ2-3	.	few	TRBV7-8	CASSAREAADTQYF	TGTGCCAGCAGCGCGCGAGAGGCGGCAGATACGCAGTATTTT
TRBJ2-1	TRBD2	.	TRBV18	CASSPLGREVSYNEQFF	TGTGCCAGCTCCCCTCTGGGGCGGGAGGTCTCCTACAATGAGCAGTTCTTC
TRBJ1-1	.	.	TRBV6-5	CASSRTENRYTEAFF	TGTGCCAGCAGTCGGACGGAAAACAGGTACACTGAAGCTTTCTTT
TRBJ1-6	.	.	TRBV30	CAWSPPGRAAPLHF	TGTGCCTGGAGTCCCCCGGGCAGGGCCGCACCCCTCCACTTT
TRBJ2-7	TRBD1	.	TRBV6-1	CASSELWDRGYEQYF	TGTGCCAGCAGTGAATTATGGGACAGGGGCTACGAGCAGTACTTC
TRBJ2-2	.	.	TRBV9	CASRTNVNTGELFF	TGTGCCAGCAGGACAAATGTTAACACCGGGGAGCTGTTTTTT
TRBJ2-7	.	few	TRBV6-1	CASRRLVLTYEQYF	TGTGCCAGCAGGAGACTAGTTTTAACCTACGAGCAGTACTTC
TRBJ2-2	TRBD1	few	TRBV30	CAWTRTGGTGELFF	TGTGCCTGGACCAGGACAGGGGGCACCGGGGAGCTGTTTTTT
TRBJ1-1	.	.	TRBV2	CARSTGIGTEAFF	TGTGCCCGATCAACAGGGATCGGCACTGAAGCTTTCTTT
TRBJ2-2	TRBD1	.	TRBV4-1	CASRDRRNTGELFF	TGCGCCAGCAGGGACAGGAGGAACACCGGGGAGCTGTTTTTT
TRBJ2-7	.	.	TRBV28	CASSLVQVAYEQYF	TGTGCCAGCAGTTTGGTACAGGTGGCCTACGAGCAGTACTTC
TRBJ2-3	TRBD1	.	TRBV7-9	CASSLQGQGNTDTQYF	TGTGCCAGCAGCTTACAGGGACAGGGAAACACAGATACGCAGTATTTT
TRBJ1-5	TRBD1	.	TRBV5-8	CASSRDRGNQPQHF	TGTGCCAGCAGCCGGGACAGGGGAAATCAGCCCCAGCATTTT
TRBJ1-2	.	few	TRBV10-2	CASSPPGGGVDLTGYTF	TGCGCCAGCTCTCCCCCGGGGGGGGGAGTGGATCTTACTGGCTACACCTTC
TRBJ2-7	.	.	TRBV6-5	CATRSWGEPFYEQYF	TGTGCCACCAGGTCTTGGGGGGAGCCGTTCTACGAGCAGTACTTC
TRBJ1-4	.	.	TRBV2	CASRPLLATNEKLFF	TGTGCCAGCAGGCCACTGCTTGCAACTAATGAAAAACTGTTTTTT
TRBJ1-5	.	.	TRBV27	CASSPPGGPQHF	TGTGCCAGCAGTCCCCCCGGTGGGCCCCAGCATTTT
TRBJ2-3	TRBD1	once	TRBV18	CASSPNPRQGTQYF	TGTGCCAGCTCACCAAATCCCCGACAGGGTACGCAGTATTTT
TRBJ1-1	.	.	TRBV11-3	CASSLIRDTEAFF	TGTGCCAGCAGCTTAATCAGGGATACTGAAGCTTTCTTT
TRBJ1-1	.	.	TRBV11-2	CASSLIQGKNTEAFF	TGTGCCAGCAGCTTAATCCAGGGCAAGAACACTGAAGCTTTCTTT
TRBJ1-6	.	.	TRBV7-2	CASSLRGIGGSYLHF	TGTGCCAGCAGCCTACGGGGGATTGGGGGGTCTTACCTCCACTTT
TRBJ2-7	.	.	TRBV4-3	CASSQDPRGEGGGYEQYF	TGCGCCAGCAGCCAAGACCCCCGGGGAGAGGGAGGTGGCTACGAGCAGTACTTC
TRBJ2-4	TRBD1	.	TRBV4-2	CASSQRTTGTGGNIQYF	TGTGCCAGCAGCCAACGTACGACCGGGACAGGGGGAAACATTCAGTACTTC